The 23 T cell receptor beta chains given below trace back to one sample, sequenced in a study of cytomegalovirus exposure and HLA in healthy donors. It was with 60 Vbeta and 13 Jbeta primers that the PCR ran. Clones were sequenced by immunoSEQ multiplex PCR, and TCRdb holds only the in-frame ones, with some missing. Among 100,000 to 120,000 clones listed, 76% were seen once. The sequencing input was PBMCs. The receptor source for this set is a man aged 30 to 39 in good health and CMV-seropositive.

The rearrangement links TRBV5-1 to TRBJ2-6, with a possible D match to TRBD2 (5 bases). The length of the CDR3 is 14 residues. Germline V gene data show CDR1 as SGHRS and CDR2 as YFSETQ. With 4 bases removed from V and 2 bases from J, the gap between germline ends came to 7 bases. DNA of the CDR3: TGCGCCAGCAGCCCGGGGACTGGGGCCAACGTCCTGACTTTC. This gives the protein CASSPGTGANVLTF.

The rearrangement joins TRBV6-9 to TRBJ2-3, with D uncertain. This CDR3 has 11 amino acids. Germline V CDR1 and CDR2: MNHGY, SVAAGI. V was clipped by 3 bases and J by 7 bases, with 5 bases between them. CDR3: CASSYPNTQYF. Here the CDR3 DNA reads TGTGCCAGCAGTTACCCCAATACGCAGTATTTT.

The rearrangement joins TRBV6-5 to TRBJ2-5; 9 bases agree with TRBD2. Germline CDR1 MNHEY, CDR2 SVGAGI. With V trimmed by 5 bases and J by 10 bases, 11 bases remained unmatched. The CDR3 extends over 14 amino acids. CDR3 sequence reads: CASSPPGVAGDQYF. In DNA form, the CDR3 reads TGTGCCAGCAGTCCCCCGGGGGTAGCGGGGGACCAGTACTTC.

V is TRBV6-1 and J is TRBJ2-3; 10 positions agree with TRBD1. Trimming took 11 bases from V and 2 from J; bases not matched to a gene: 1. The CDR3 extends over 12 amino acids. Germline V gene data show CDR1 as MNHNS and CDR2 as SASEGT. CDR3 in amino acids: CAGTGDTDTQYF. DNA for the CDR3: TGTGCCGGGACAGGGGACACAGATACGCAGTATTTT.

The gene calls are TRBV7-9 and TRBJ2-3; D might be TRBD1 (5 bases). The V gene lost 2 bases and the J gene lost 2 bases, with 23 bases spanning the gap. The CDR3 is 19 amino acids. Looked up from germline, CDR1 is SEHNR and CDR2 is FQNEAQ (reference sequence). The CDR3 DNA reads as TGTGCCAGCAGCTTATCCAGGGCGCAAGTTACAAGAAACACAGATACGCAGTATTTT. Protein product: CASSLSRAQVTRNTDTQYF.

The chain is built from TRBV19 and TRBJ2-5; 9 positions agree with TRBD2. J was trimmed by 1 base and V by 1 base; bases with no gene match: 4. The CDR3 is 16 amino acids. Per the germline V gene, CDR1 is LNHDA and CDR2 is SQIVND (reference sequence). The chain's CDR3 is CASSIGGGGVQETQYF. The CDR3 region has the DNA TGTGCCAGTAGTATAGGTGGCGGGGGGGTCCAAGAGACCCAGTACTTC. The complete variable domain, with remaining parts taken from reference TRBV19 and TRBJ2-5, reads DGGITQSPKYLFRKEGQNVTLSCEQNLNHDAMYWYRQDPGQGLRLIYYSQIVNDFQKGDIAEGYSVSREKKESFPLTVTSAQKNPTAFYLCASSIGGGGVQETQYFGPGTRLLVL.

The genes are TRBV19 and TRBJ1-6; D not resolved. Germline CDR1 and CDR2: LNHDA and SQIVND (reference sequence). Trimming stripped 3 bases from V and 0 bases from J, with 9 bases between. This CDR3 has 16 amino acids. The CDR3 DNA sequence: TGTGCCAGTAGTATTGCGGCCTACTCCTATAATTCACCCCTCCACTTT. It encodes CASSIAAYSYNSPLHF.

V usage is TRBV7-9 and J usage is TRBJ2-5; 7 bases are shared with TRBD2. V trimming: 5 bases; J trimming: 3 bases; junction bases outside the gene matches: 3. The CDR3 is made up of 13 amino acids. Germline V gives CDR1 SEHNR, CDR2 FQNEAQ (reference sequence). The DNA of the CDR3 is TGTGCCAGCAGCACCAGCGGGGAAGAGACCCAGTACTTC. Translation gives CASSTSGEETQYF.

This rearrangement joins TRBV7-8 to TRBJ2-5, with a possible D match to TRBD1 (5 bases). There are 14 residues in the CDR3. CDR1 is SGHVS and CDR2 is FQNEAQ in the germline V gene. V was clipped by 1 base and J by 3 bases, with 9 bases between them. The CDR3 DNA reads TGTGCCAGCAGCTTAGGGGCAGGGAAAGAGACCCAGTACTTC. Its protein is CASSLGAGKETQYF.

The V call is TRBV10-3, the J call TRBJ2-1; D perhaps matches TRBD2 (5 bases). V was shortened by 3 bases and J by 6 bases, with 9 bases between the two germline ends. CDR3 length: 13 amino acids. Germline-derived CDR1 and CDR2 are ENHRY and SYGVKD. CDR3 region: CAISDQTSNEQFF. CDR3 nucleotides: TGTGCCATCAGTGACCAAACTAGCAATGAGCAGTTCTTC.

The V and J genes are TRBV28 and TRBJ1-6; D might be TRBD1 (6 bases). The CDR3 is 17 residues long. Looked up from germline, CDR1 is MDHEN and CDR2 is SYDVKM. V dropped 5 bases and J dropped 0 bases, with 14 bases sitting between them. The CDR3 is CASSPLGAGSYNSPLHF. Written as DNA, the CDR3 is TGTGCCAGCAGTCCTTTGGGGGCTGGCTCCTATAATTCACCCCTCCACTTT.

The chain is built from TRBV2 and TRBJ2-7; TRBD1 agrees at 10 bases. V was pared by 6 bases and J by 4 bases, with 6 bases of the junction left unmatched. The CDR3 runs to 14 residues. CDR1 is SNHLY, CDR2 FYNNEI, per germline. The CDR3 DNA sequence: TGTGCCAGCAGCCCGGGACAGGGGAGTTACGAGCAGTACTTC. Translation gives CASSPGQGSYEQYF.

The chain joins TRBV4-1 to TRBJ1-1; 8 bases line up with TRBD1. V was pared by 1 base and J by 3 bases, with 4 bases of the junction left unmatched. Looked up from germline, CDR1 is MGHRA and CDR2 is YSYEKL. The CDR3 length is 15 residues. The CDR3 is CASSQAGGAYTEAFF. CDR3 DNA: TGCGCCAGCAGCCAAGCAGGGGGCGCATACACTGAAGCTTTCTTT.

This clone was recorded a few times. This sequence joins TRBV7-6 and TRBJ2-3, with TRBD2 matching over 11 bases. The CDR3 loop spans 18 amino acids. The V segment lost 5 bases and the J segment 3 bases; nucleotides outside the gene matches: 13. Germline loops: CDR1 SGHVS, CDR2 FNYEAQ. In nucleotides, the CDR3 is TGTGCCAGCAGCGGACAATCTACTAGCGGGGGATGGACAGATACGCAGTATTTT. Translation: CASSGQSTSGGWTDTQYF.

The CDR3 DNA is TGTGCCAGCAGCTTCGGCGGTTTACTAGCGGGGGGGCCGGAGACCCAGTACTTC. Translating it yields CASSFGGLLAGGPETQYF. This chain joins TRBV7-7 and TRBJ2-5; 13 bases match TRBD2. Per the germline V gene, CDR1 is SSHAT and CDR2 is FNYEAQ (reference sequence). The CDR3 extends over 18 amino acids. V dropped 3 bases and J dropped 5; count of bases not matched to a gene: 12.

This chain uses TRBV6-4 with TRBJ2-3, with 7 bases lining up with TRBD1. Germline-derived CDR1 and CDR2 are MRHNA and SNTAGT. The J segment lost 0 bases and the V segment lost 3 bases, leaving 3 bases of the junction unmatched. This CDR3 is built from 15 residues. CDR3 protein: CASSEGQTSTDTQYF. The CDR3 coding sequence is TGTGCCAGCAGTGAGGGACAGACTAGCACAGATACGCAGTATTTT.

The chain has TRBV6-6 and TRBJ1-2; 7 positions match TRBD1. The CDR3 contains 14 residues. Trimming at V came to 2 bases and at J to 5 bases, leaving 5 bases not matched to a gene. Germline CDR1 reads MNHNY; CDR2 reads SVGAGI (reference sequence). The CDR3 DNA reads TGTGCCAGCAGTTACGACGGGACAGTTTATGGCTACACCTTC. Encoded protein: CASSYDGTVYGYTF.

The chain combines TRBV28 with TRBJ2-1, with D uncertain. The CDR3 extends over 11 amino acids. Germline V gene data show CDR1 as MDHEN and CDR2 as SYDVKM. Trimming took 2 bases from V and 7 from J, leaving 3 bases between them. The CDR3 DNA reads TGTGCCAGCAGTTTAACAAATGAGCAGTTCTTC. This translates into CASSLTNEQFF.

The rearrangement joins TRBV4-1 to TRBJ1-2; tentatively, D is TRBD1 (5 bases). CDR3 length equals 14 residues. CDR1 MGHRA and CDR2 YSYEKL come from the germline V gene. Between the trimmed V and J ends, which lost 4 bases and 4 bases, there was a span of 13 bases. The CDR3 nucleotides are TGCGCCAGCAGCCGCCCACAGGACCCCTATGGCTACACCTTC. This sequence encodes CASSRPQDPYGYTF.

The gene calls are TRBV13 and TRBJ1-6, with a tentative D call TRBD1 (6 bases). The CDR3 consists of 13 residues. Per germline, CDR1 PRHDT and CDR2 FYEKMQ (reference sequence). V gave up 5 bases and J gave up 7 bases, with 9 bases separating them. CDR3 region: CASSATGNSPLHF. The CDR3, as DNA: TGTGCCAGCAGCGCCACAGGGAATTCACCCCTCCACTTT.

The chain links TRBV28 to TRBJ2-7; 9 nucleotides align to TRBD1. V was clipped by 5 bases and J by 4 bases; unmatched bases: 9. The CDR3 is made up of 15 amino acids. Germline assignment: CDR1 MDHEN and CDR2 SYDVKM. The CDR3 loop is CASSPMTGGSYEQYF. The DNA for the CDR3 is TGTGCCAGCAGTCCTATGACAGGGGGTAGTTACGAGCAGTACTTC.

Notes on this clone: Other DNA sequences within the sample encode an identical CDR3. The chain has TRBV5-1 and TRBJ1-1, with D perhaps TRBD1 (6 bases). Germline V gene sequence: CDR1 SGHRS, CDR2 YFSETQ. The V and J ends lost 3 bases and 0 bases respectively, with 12 bases between them. The CDR3 is made up of 15 amino acids. CDR3 nucleotide sequence: TGCGCCAGCAGCTCGAAGCAGGGGATGAACACTGAAGCTTTCTTT. It yields the protein CASSSKQGMNTEAFF.

The chain links TRBV10-3 to TRBJ1-1; D gene uncertain. Germline CDR1 ENHRY, CDR2 SYGVKD. V lost 5 bases to trimming and J lost 1 base, with 8 bases between them. This CDR3 is 13 amino acids long. The CDR3 region has the DNA TGTGCCATCAGTATGTCAGGGAACACTGAAGCTTTCTTT. Amino acid sequence: CAISMSGNTEAFF.